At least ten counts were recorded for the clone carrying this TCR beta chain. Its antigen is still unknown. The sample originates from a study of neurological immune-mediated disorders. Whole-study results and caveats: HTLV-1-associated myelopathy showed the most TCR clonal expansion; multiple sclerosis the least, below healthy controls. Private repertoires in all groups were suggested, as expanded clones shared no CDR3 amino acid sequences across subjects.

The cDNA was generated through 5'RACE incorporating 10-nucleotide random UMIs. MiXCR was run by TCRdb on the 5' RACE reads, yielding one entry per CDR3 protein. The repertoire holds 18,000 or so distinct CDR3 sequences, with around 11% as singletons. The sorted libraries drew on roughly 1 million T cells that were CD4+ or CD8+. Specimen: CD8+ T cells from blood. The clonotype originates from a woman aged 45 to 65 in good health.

As DNA, the CDR3 is TGTGCCAGCAGAATGGGGGTGAACACTGAAGCTTTCTTT. It codes for CASRMGVNTEAFF. The J gene is TRBJ1-1, the V gene TRBV25-1, with a weak D call TRBD1 (5 bases). This CDR3 has 13 amino acids. V was clipped by 6 bases and J by 0 bases, with 8 bases between them. Germline CDR1 and CDR2: MGHDK and SYGVNS.